This T cell receptor (beta chain) derives from a study of shared clonotypes between healthy human individuals. Naive CD8 cells lacked CD45RO, underwent positive selection for CCR7 and left out terminally differentiated effector memory CD45RA+ cells. Assay used: immunoSEQ multiplex PCR; TCRdb lists only in-frame clones, some missing. The data show roughly 2 million clones, about 95% seen once. This CDR3 spans 15 amino acids. The germline gives CDR1 GTSNPN, CDR2 SVGIG (reference sequence). After removal of 4 bases from V and 4 bases from J, the junction contained 7 bases not matched to a gene. The rearrangement uses TRBV30 and TRBJ2-2; TRBD2 matches at 9 bases. The sequenced material came from naive CD8+ T cells sorted from blood. This clonotype originated in a man aged 18 to 30 in good health. Here the CDR3 reads CAWTASGTLTGELFF. The DNA of the CDR3 is TGTGCCTGGACGGCTAGCGGGACCCTCACCGGGGAGCTGTTTTTT.